The clone carrying this T cell receptor beta chain came up a few times. What it binds is not known. TCRbeta library construction was performed incorporating unique molecular identifiers. One entry per CDR3 protein results from TCRdb running MiXCR on the PCR reads. The table includes almost 250,000 distinct CDR3 sequences, roughly 26% detected once. The data originate from a study of T-cell reconstitution after alpha-beta-depleted transplantation in children. Study outcomes and limitations: Some patients' high day-60 TCRbeta diversity was traced to surviving recipient T cells and thymic progenitors. Counts and diversity of T cells one year after transplant came mostly from newly produced T cells. Reportedly, roughly two months post-transplant, alpha-beta T cells arose from several hundred expanded graft clones.

The CDR3 sequence is 15 residues long. The germline V and J ends were trimmed by 3 bases and 0 bases, with 13 bases remaining between them. Germline V gene data show CDR1 as DFQATT and CDR2 as SNEGSKA (reference sequence). The sample consisted of PBMCs, taken before TCRalphabeta/CD19-depleted stem cell transplant. The chain combines TRBV20-1 with TRBJ2-3, with D perhaps TRBD2 (7 bases). The receptor comes from a girl aged 2-9 years with Fanconi anemia, due to receive a stem cell transplant. CDR3 protein: CSASRGGASTDTQYF. Written as DNA, the CDR3 is TGCAGTGCTAGTCGTGGGGGGGCTAGCACAGATACGCAGTATTTT.